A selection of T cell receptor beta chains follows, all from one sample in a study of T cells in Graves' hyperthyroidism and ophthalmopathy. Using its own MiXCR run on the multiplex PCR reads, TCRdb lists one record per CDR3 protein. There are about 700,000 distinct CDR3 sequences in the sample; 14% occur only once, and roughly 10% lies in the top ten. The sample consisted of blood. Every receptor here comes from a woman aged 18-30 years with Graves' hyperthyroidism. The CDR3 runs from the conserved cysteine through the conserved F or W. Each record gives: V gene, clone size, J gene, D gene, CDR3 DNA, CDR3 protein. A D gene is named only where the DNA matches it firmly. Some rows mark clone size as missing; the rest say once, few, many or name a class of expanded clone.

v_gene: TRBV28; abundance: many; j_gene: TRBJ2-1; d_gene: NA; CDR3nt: TGTGCCAGCAGTTTACTGGGTCTTGAGCAGTTCTTC; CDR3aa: CASSLLGLEQFF
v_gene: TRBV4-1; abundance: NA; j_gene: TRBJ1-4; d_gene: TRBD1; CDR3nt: TGCGCCAGCAGCCAAATCCCGGGACAGGGATATGAAAAACTGTTTTTT; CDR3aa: CASSQIPGQGYEKLFF
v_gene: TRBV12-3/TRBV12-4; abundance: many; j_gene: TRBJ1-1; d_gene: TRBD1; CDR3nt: TGTGCCAGCAGCTTGACAGGGGGCAGAAGAAACACTGAAGCTTTCTTT; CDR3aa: CASSLTGGRRNTEAFF
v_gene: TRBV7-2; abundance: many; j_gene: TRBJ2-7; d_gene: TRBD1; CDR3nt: TGTGCCAGCAGCTTAGGAGGACAGGGCCGAACCTACGAGCAGTACTTC; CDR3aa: CASSLGGQGRTYEQYF
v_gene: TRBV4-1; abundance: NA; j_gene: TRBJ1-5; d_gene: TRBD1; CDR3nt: TGCGCCAGCAGCCAAGAACGGACAGGGGGCTCTCAGCCCCAGCATTTT; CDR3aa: CASSQERTGGSQPQHF
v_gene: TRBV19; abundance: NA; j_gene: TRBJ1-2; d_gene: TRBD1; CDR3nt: TGTGCCAGTATCCGGGACAGCGAAGCTAACTATGGCTACACCTTC; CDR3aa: CASIRDSEANYGYTF
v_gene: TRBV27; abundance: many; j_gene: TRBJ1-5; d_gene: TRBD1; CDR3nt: TGTGCCAGCAGGCCTCTCGGACAGGGCGTCCAGCATTTT; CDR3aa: CASRPLGQGVQHF
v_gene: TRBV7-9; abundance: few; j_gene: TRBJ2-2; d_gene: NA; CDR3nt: TGTGCCAGCAGCCCCGGTCTCTTACCCACCGGGGAGCTGTTTTTT; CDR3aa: CASSPGLLPTGELFF
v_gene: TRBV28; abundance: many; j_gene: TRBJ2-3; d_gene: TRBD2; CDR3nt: TGTGCCAGCAGTATAAGCGGGAGGTTGACAGATACGCAGTATTTT; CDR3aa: CASSISGRLTDTQYF
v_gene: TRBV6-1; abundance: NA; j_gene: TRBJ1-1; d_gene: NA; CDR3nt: TGTGCCAGCAGAACGGGGCCCGCCACTGAAGCTTTCTTT; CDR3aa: CASRTGPATEAFF
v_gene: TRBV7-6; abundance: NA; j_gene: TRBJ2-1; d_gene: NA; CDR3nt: TGTGCCAGCAGCCTGGCTTGGGAGGTTGAAAGTGAGCAGTTCTTC; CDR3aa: CASSLAWEVESEQFF
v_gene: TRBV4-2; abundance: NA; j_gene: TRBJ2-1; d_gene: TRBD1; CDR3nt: TGTGCCAGCAGCTCGACAGGGGGGATCTCCTACAATGAGCAGTTCTTC; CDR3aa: CASSSTGGISYNEQFF
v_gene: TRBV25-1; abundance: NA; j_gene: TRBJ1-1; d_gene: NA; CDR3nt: TGTGCCAGCAGTGAGCCTCCCCCCAGGGACACTGAAGCTTTCTTT; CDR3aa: CASSEPPPRDTEAFF
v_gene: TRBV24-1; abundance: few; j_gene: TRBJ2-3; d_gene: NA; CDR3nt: TGTGCCACCAGTGATTTCACATCGACAGACACAGATACGCAGTATTTT; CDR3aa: CATSDFTSTDTDTQYF
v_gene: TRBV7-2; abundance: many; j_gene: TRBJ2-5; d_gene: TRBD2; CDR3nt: TGTGCCAGCAGCTTACTAGCGGGAGTGAGGGAGACCCAGTACTTC; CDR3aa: CASSLLAGVRETQYF
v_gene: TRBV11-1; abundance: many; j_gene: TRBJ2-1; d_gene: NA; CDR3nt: TGTGCCAGCAGCCCTGCCCGGGCAATTCCGTTCTTC; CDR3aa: CASSPARAIPFF
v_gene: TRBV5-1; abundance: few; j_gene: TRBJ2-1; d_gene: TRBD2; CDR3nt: TGCGCCAGCAGCTTCCCCTTGTCGCTAGCGGGAGACAATGAGCAGTTCTTC; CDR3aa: CASSFPLSLAGDNEQFF
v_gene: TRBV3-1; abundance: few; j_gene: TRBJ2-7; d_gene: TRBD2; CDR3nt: TGTGCCAGCAGCCAAGGGACTAGCGGGAGAGGTTCCTACGAGCAGTACTTC; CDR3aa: CASSQGTSGRGSYEQYF
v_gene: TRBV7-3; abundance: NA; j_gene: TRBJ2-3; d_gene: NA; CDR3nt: TGTGCCAGCAGCATGAGAAGGGGGGATACGCAGTATTTT; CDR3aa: CASSMRRGDTQYF
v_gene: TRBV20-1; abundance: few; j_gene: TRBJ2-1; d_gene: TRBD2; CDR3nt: TGCAGTGGCCGACTCCTAGCGGCCTCCTACAATGAGCAGTTCTTC; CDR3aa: CSGRLLAASYNEQFF
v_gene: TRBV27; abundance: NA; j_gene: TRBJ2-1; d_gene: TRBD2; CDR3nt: TGTGCCAGTGGACCGGGACTAGCGGGAGGGAGAGAGCAGTTCTTC; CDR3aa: CASGPGLAGGREQFF
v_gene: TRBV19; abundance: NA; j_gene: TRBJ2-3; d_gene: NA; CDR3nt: TGTGCCAGTAGTAGGGGGGACAGTAGCGCAGATACGCAGTATTTT; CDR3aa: CASSRGDSSADTQYF
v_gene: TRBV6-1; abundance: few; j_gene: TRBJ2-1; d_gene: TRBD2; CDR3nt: TGTGCCAGCAGATATGGGGGAGGGTACAATGAGCAGTTCTTC; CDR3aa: CASRYGGGYNEQFF
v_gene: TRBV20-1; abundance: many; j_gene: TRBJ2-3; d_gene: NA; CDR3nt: TGCAGTGCCCACCCGAGCGGAGGCACAGATACGCAGTATTTT; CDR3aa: CSAHPSGGTDTQYF
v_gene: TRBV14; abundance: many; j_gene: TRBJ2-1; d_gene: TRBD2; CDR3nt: TGTGCCAGCAGCCGACCGACTAGCGGGGCCTACAATGAGCAGTTCTTC; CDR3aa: CASSRPTSGAYNEQFF
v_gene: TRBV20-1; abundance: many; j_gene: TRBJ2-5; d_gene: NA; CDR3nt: TGCAGTGGCCAAGGCCCTGGGCAGGGGAGGGGGACCCAGTACTTC; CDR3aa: CSGQGPGQGRGTQYF
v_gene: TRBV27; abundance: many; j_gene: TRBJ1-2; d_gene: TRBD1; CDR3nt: TGTGCCAGCAGACTCGGGACAGCCTATGGCTACACCTTC; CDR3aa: CASRLGTAYGYTF
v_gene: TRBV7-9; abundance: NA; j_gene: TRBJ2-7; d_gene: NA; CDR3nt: TGTGCCAGCAGCTCGAAGGTCAGCGCCAACTACGGGCAGTACTTC; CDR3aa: CASSSKVSANYGQYF
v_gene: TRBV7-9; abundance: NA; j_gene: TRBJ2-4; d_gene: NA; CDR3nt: TGTGCCAGCAGCTTAGACGTTCGGCAATGGCGTTGGGTCGAAAACATTCAGTACTTC; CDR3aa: CASSLDVRQWRWVENIQYF
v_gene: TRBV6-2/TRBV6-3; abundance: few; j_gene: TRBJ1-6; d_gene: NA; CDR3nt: TGTGCCAGCAGTTACTCGAAAAGGGGTGGGACTCCCAATTCACCCCTCCACTTT; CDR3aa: CASSYSKRGGTPNSPLHF
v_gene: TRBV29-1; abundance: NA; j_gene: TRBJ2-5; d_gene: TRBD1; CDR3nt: TGCAGCGTCCTCCTGGGACAGGGGAAAGAGACCCAGTACTTC; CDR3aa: CSVLLGQGKETQYF
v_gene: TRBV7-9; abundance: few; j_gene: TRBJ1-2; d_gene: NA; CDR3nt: TGTGCCAGCAGCTTACTAGGACAGCGAGCTAACTATGGCTACACCTTC; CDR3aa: CASSLLGQRANYGYTF
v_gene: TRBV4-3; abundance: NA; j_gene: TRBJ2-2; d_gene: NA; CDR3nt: TGCGCCAGCAGCCGGAGGGAGAATACCGGGGAGCTGTTTTTT; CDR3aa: CASSRRENTGELFF
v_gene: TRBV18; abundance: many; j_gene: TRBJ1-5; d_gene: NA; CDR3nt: TGTGCCAGCTCACCGTCCAGGGCTAATCAGCCCCAGCATTTT; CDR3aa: CASSPSRANQPQHF
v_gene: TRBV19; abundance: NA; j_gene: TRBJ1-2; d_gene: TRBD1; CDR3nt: TGTGCCAGTAGCCTCCCTCGGACAGGGCGGGACTATGGCTACACCTTC; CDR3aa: CASSLPRTGRDYGYTF
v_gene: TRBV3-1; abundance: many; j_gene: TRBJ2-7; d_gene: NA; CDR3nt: TGTGCCAGCAGCCAGTTACGGGGGACAAACGAGCAGTACTTC; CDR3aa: CASSQLRGTNEQYF
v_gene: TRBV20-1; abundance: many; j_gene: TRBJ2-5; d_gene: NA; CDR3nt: TGCAGTGCTCGGACGTACCCCAGGGAGACCCAGTACTTC; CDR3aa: CSARTYPRETQYF
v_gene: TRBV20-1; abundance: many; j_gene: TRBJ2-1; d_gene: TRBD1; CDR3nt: TGCAGTGCTAGAGTAGGGACAGGCAGGAACAATGAGCAGTTCTTC; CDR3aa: CSARVGTGRNNEQFF
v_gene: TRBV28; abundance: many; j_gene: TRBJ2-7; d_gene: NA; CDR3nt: TGTGCCAGCAACGACAGGCTACCCTACGAGCAGTACTTC; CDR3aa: CASNDRLPYEQYF
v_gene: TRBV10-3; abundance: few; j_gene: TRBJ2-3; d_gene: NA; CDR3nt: TGTGCCATCAGTGAGTTAGGAGGCACAGATACGCAGTATTTT; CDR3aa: CAISELGGTDTQYF
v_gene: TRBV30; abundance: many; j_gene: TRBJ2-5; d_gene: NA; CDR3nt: TGTGCCTGGAGTGCGGAGACCCAGTACTTC; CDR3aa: CAWSAETQYF
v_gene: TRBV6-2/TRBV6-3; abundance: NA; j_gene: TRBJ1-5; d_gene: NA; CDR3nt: TGTGCCAGCAGTACCGGGGACTTGGGTCAGCCCCAGCATTTT; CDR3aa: CASSTGDLGQPQHF
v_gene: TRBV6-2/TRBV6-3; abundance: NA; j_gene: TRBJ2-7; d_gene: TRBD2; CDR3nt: TGTGCCAGCAGACGACTAGCGGGAGTTAACTCCTACGAGCAGTACTTC; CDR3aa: CASRRLAGVNSYEQYF
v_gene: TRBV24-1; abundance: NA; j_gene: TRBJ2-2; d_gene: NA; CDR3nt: TGTGCCGTCGGGGCACTCTCGAACACCGGGGAGCTGTTTTTT; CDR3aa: CAVGALSNTGELFF
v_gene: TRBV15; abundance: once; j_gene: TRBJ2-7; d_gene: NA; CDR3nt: TGTGCCACCAGCAGCGTAAACACAGCCTACGAGCAGTACTTC; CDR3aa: CATSSVNTAYEQYF
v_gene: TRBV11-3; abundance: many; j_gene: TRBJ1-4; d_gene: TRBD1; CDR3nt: TGTGCCGGGGCGGGGACAGCCTTTGAAAAACTGTTTTTT; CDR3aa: CAGAGTAFEKLFF
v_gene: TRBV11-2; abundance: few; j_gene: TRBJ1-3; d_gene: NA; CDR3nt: TGTGCCAGCACCCGGGGGATTTCTGGAAACACCATATATTTT; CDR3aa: CASTRGISGNTIYF
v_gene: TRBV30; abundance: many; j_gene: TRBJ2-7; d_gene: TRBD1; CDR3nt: TGTGCCTGGACCCGACAGGGTTGGGACGAGCAGTACTTC; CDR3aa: CAWTRQGWDEQYF
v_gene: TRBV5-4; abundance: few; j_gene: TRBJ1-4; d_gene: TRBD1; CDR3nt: TGTGCCAGCAGCAGACAGGGGGATTCTAATGAAAAACTGTTTTTT; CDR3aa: CASSRQGDSNEKLFF
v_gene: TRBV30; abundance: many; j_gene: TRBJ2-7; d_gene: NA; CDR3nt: TGTGCCTGGTCCCACTGGGACTTGACCTACGAGCAGTACTTC; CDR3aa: CAWSHWDLTYEQYF
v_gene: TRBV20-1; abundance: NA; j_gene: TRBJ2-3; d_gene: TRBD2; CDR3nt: TGCAGTGCTTTCAAGCGGGAGAGGCACACGCAGTATTTT; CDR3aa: CSAFKRERHTQYF
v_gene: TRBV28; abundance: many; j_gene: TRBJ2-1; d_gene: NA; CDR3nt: TGTGCCAGCAAATGGGGGGTCCATGAGCAGTTCTTC; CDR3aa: CASKWGVHEQFF
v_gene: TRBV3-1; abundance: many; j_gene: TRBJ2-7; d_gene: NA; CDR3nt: TGTGCCAGCAGCCTCCAGGCGGCAGCCGACTACGAGCAGTACTTC; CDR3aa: CASSLQAAADYEQYF
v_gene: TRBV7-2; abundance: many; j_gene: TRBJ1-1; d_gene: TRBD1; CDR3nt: TGTGCCAGCAGCTTAACCTCAGGGGGAGGGAACACTGAAGCTTTCTTT; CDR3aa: CASSLTSGGGNTEAFF
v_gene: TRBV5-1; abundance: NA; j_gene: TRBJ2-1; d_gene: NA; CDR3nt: TGCGCCAGCAGCTTCTCCGGGACTCGAGCCGGAGAGCAGTTCTTC; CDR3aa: CASSFSGTRAGEQFF
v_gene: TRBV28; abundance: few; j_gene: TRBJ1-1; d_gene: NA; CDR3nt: TGTGCCAGCAGTTTAGTGTTCACTGAAGCTTTCTTT; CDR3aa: CASSLVFTEAFF
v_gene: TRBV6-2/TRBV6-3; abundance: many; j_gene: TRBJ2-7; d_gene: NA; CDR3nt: TGTGCCAGCAGTTACTCCCGTGGGAAGAGCTACGAGCAGTACTTC; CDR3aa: CASSYSRGKSYEQYF
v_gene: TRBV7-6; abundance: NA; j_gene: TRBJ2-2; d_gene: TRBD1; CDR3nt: TGTGCCAGCAGCTTAGCCAGACAGGGAAGAAGGGTGAACACCGGGGAGCTGTTTTTT; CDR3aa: CASSLARQGRRVNTGELFF
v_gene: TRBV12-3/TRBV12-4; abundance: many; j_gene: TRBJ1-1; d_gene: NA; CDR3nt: TGTGCCAGCAGTCGCCGCTTCGAAGCTTTCTTT; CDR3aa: CASSRRFEAFF